The 31 T cell receptor beta chains reported below all come from one sample, sequenced in a study of CXCR3-negative and CXCR3-positive naive CD8 T cells. Study findings and constraints: Against CXCR3-negative naive cells, CXCR3-positive naive cells showed more hydrophobic TRB CDR3s.

With UMI labels, 5' RACE was used to prepare the TRB cDNA libraries. TCRdb reprocessed the 5' RACE reads and stores each CDR3 protein as one record, lacking DNA. This listing includes 150,000 to 170,000 distinct CDR3 sequences. Which antigens these TCRs recognize remains unknown. The sequencing input was naive CXCR3+ CD8+ T cells from blood. Documented subset: CD45RO-CCR7+CD27+CD95- naive CD8+ T cells expressing CXCR3 (TNR3+). These receptors were taken from a human donor in good health. Some clones in this sample may be carry-over from other donors' samples.

J is TRBJ2-1 and V is TRBV7-9; TCRdb designates TRBD2, a call that cannot be tested without DNA. The CDR3 has 16 residues. Germline-derived CDR1 and CDR2 are SEHNR and FQNEAQ (reference sequence). The CDR3 loop reads CASSVGEGDPYNEQFF. The entire variable domain, with the rest obtained from reference TRBV7-9 and TRBJ2-1, is as follows: DTGVSQNPRHKITKRGQNVTFRCDPISEHNRLYWYRQTLGQGPEFLTYFQNEAQLEKSRLLSDRFSAERPKGSFSTLEIQRTEQGDSAMYLCASSVGEGDPYNEQFFGPGTRLTVL.

The chain links TRBV4-3 to TRBJ2-3; TCRdb selects TRBD1, and the lack of DNA leaves this call unchecked. In germline, CDR1 is LGHNA, CDR2 YSLEER. This CDR3 has 14 residues. The CDR3 loop is CASSQVSRADTQYF.

The chain uses TRBV7-2 and TRBJ2-5; TCRdb gives TRBD2 as the D gene, but with no DNA this cannot be confirmed. The CDR3 runs to 14 residues. Germline V gene data show CDR1 as SGHTA and CDR2 as FQGNSA. CDR3 sequence reads: CASTPGAGGETQYF.

The rearrangement links TRBV19 to TRBJ1-5; lacking DNA, the TRBD1 call made by TCRdb goes unchecked. Germline V gene lookup returns CDR1 LNHDA and CDR2 SQIVND (reference sequence). The CDR3 has 15 amino acids. Here the CDR3 reads CASSIGDRGLQPQHF.

The V gene is TRBV28, the J gene TRBJ2-7; absent DNA, TCRdb's TRBD2 call cannot be checked. Germline values: CDR1 MDHEN, CDR2 SYDVKM. The CDR3 is 15 residues long. The CDR3 spells CASSHLAGSSYEQYF.

V and J are TRBV6-2 or TRBV6-3 and TRBJ2-1; TCRdb's assignment of TRBD2 cannot be checked, as there is no DNA. Germline loops: CDR1 MNHEY, CDR2 SVGEGT. CDR3 size: 16 residues. The CDR3 is CASSSGLATSYNEQFF.

V and J are TRBV4-3 and TRBJ1-2. Germline V gene lookup returns CDR1 LGHNA and CDR2 YSLEER. The length of the CDR3 is 17 residues. CDR3 residues: CASSQQVAGGLGYGYTF.

CDR3 in amino acids: CASSKFSGRRGPSTEQYF. The genes are TRBV21-1 and TRBJ2-7; with no DNA, the TCRdb D assignment of TRBD2 cannot be verified. TRBV21-1 is reported as a pseudogene. The CDR3 is 18 residues long.

The chain couples TRBV14 to TRBJ2-3; TCRdb's assignment of TRBD2 cannot be checked, as there is no DNA. The CDR3 runs 13 residues. Germline assignment: CDR1 SGHDN and CDR2 FVKESK. The CDR3 loop is CASSLWRDDTQYF.

The V gene is TRBV27, the J gene TRBJ2-1. CDR1 MNHEY and CDR2 SMNVEV come from the germline V gene (reference sequence). This CDR3 is built from 15 residues. CDR3 region: CASSPVLASYNEQFF.

The V call is TRBV19, the J call TRBJ1-1; the D gene TCRdb calls, TRBD1, cannot be checked with no DNA. Germline CDR1 is LNHDA and CDR2 is SQIVND (reference sequence). The length of the CDR3 is 14 residues. The chain's CDR3 is CASSLPGGIAEAFF.

V is TRBV13 and J is TRBJ1-2; TCRdb's assignment of TRBD1 cannot be checked, as there is no DNA. CDR1 and CDR2 (germline): PRHDT, FYEKMQ (reference sequence). The CDR3 extends over 15 amino acids. CDR3 loop: CASSSGRGQRYGYTF.

This rearrangement joins TRBV29-1 to TRBJ2-1; the TRBD1 assignment by TCRdb is unverifiable without DNA. Germline lookup yields CDR1 SQVTM and CDR2 ANQGSEA. The CDR3 consists of 17 residues. This chain's CDR3 is CSVEDWFVTGGYNEQFF.

This chain joins TRBV7-9 and TRBJ2-1. CDR1 is SEHNR, CDR2 FQNEAQ, per germline (reference sequence). The CDR3 is made up of 15 amino acids. CDR3: CASSLAGTTNNEQFF.

The chain uses TRBV11-2 and TRBJ2-7; TCRdb's D call, TRBD1, is unchecked because there is no DNA. Germline lookup yields CDR1 SGHAT and CDR2 FQNNGV. The CDR3 consists of 14 residues. The CDR3: CASSWGPDLYEQYF.

The rearrangement uses TRBV13 and TRBJ2-7; as DNA is missing, the TRBD2 call by TCRdb cannot be tested. This CDR3 has 15 residues. Germline-derived CDR1 and CDR2 are PRHDT and FYEKMQ (reference sequence). The CDR3 protein is CASSLGLAGIYEQYF.

This CDR3 is CASSEAPTGYEQYF. The chain is built from TRBV2 and TRBJ2-7; TCRdb reports TRBD1, a call that lacks DNA to check it against. Per germline, CDR1 SNHLY and CDR2 FYNNEI. CDR3 size: 14 residues.

This chain joins TRBV7-9 and TRBJ2-3; TCRdb gives TRBD1 as the D gene, but with no DNA this cannot be confirmed. The CDR3 loop spans 15 amino acids. CDR1 and CDR2 (germline): SEHNR, FQNEAQ (reference sequence). The CDR3 spells CASSFPVGSADTQYF.

The gene calls are TRBV29-1 and TRBJ2-5; TCRdb's D call, TRBD2, is unchecked because there is no DNA. Germline CDR1 is SQVTM and CDR2 is ANQGSEA. This CDR3 region has 13 residues. The CDR3: CSVEGGGQETQYF.

V gene TRBV7-9 combines with J gene TRBJ2-7; checking the TCRdb D call of TRBD2 is not possible without DNA. The CDR3 loop spans 19 amino acids. CDR1 and CDR2 from the germline V gene are SEHNR and FQNEAQ (reference sequence). This CDR3 reads CASSLRAGTSGHISYEQYF.

The CDR3 sequence is CASSAGGAYEQYF. The chain combines TRBV5-1 with TRBJ2-7; TCRdb calls TRBD1, which cannot be checked without DNA. There are 13 residues in the CDR3. Germline-derived CDR1 and CDR2 are SGHRS and YFSETQ.

This rearrangement joins TRBV7-9 to TRBJ2-1; lacking DNA, the TRBD2 call made by TCRdb goes unchecked. Germline lookup yields CDR1 SEHNR and CDR2 FQNEAQ (reference sequence). CDR3 length: 16 residues. CDR3 residues: CASSADSGSSYNEQFF.

The V and J genes are TRBV7-9 and TRBJ2-5; TCRdb gives TRBD1 as the D gene, but with no DNA this cannot be confirmed. The CDR3 runs to 14 residues. Germline V gene data show CDR1 as SEHNR and CDR2 as FQNEAQ (reference sequence). This CDR3 is CASSSNRDAETQYF. Complete variable domain (other parts from reference TRBV7-9 and TRBJ2-5): DTGVSQNPRHKITKRGQNVTFRCDPISEHNRLYWYRQTLGQGPEFLTYFQNEAQLEKSRLLSDRFSAERPKGSFSTLEIQRTEQGDSAMYLCASSSNRDAETQYFGPGTRLLVL.

The CDR3 loop is CASSTGLGFGETQYF. The V call is TRBV5-6, the J call TRBJ2-5; the D call from TCRdb, TRBD2, cannot be confirmed without DNA. Germline loops: CDR1 SGHDT, CDR2 YYEEEE. The CDR3 is 15 amino acids.

The genes are TRBV11-2 and TRBJ2-7; checking the TCRdb D call of TRBD2 is not possible without DNA. The CDR3 contains 15 residues. Per germline, CDR1 SGHAT and CDR2 FQNNGV. This CDR3 reads CASILAGGNRYEQYF.

The rearrangement uses TRBV7-7 and TRBJ2-2; absent DNA, TCRdb's TRBD2 call cannot be checked. Germline V gives CDR1 SSHAT, CDR2 FNYEAQ (reference sequence). The CDR3 has 17 amino acids. CDR3: CASSLAMLAGGTGELFF.

This rearrangement joins TRBV27 to TRBJ2-7; the TCRdb D gene call, TRBD2, has no DNA to confirm it. Germline V lookup: CDR1 MNHEY, CDR2 SMNVEV (reference sequence). This CDR3 is 14 amino acids long. CDR3 sequence: CASSLSGGDYEQYF.

The CDR3 spells CASSEDGLNTEAFF. This chain links TRBV6-2 or TRBV6-3 with TRBJ1-1. This CDR3 has 14 residues. From germline, CDR1 is MNHEY and CDR2 SVGEGT.

The V call is TRBV9, the J call TRBJ2-4. The CDR3 contains 14 residues. The germline CDR1 and CDR2 sequences are SGDLS and YYNGEE. The CDR3 sequence: CASSRLYTKNIQYF.

CDR3: CASSLTGISEAFF. The V and J genes are TRBV7-8 and TRBJ1-1; there is no DNA to check the TCRdb D call of TRBD1. CDR3 length: 13 amino acids. CDR1 is SGHVS, CDR2 FQNEAQ, per germline.

The V gene is TRBV21-1, the J gene TRBJ1-3; TCRdb's D call, TRBD1, is unchecked because there is no DNA. TRBV21-1 is labeled a pseudogene. CDR3 size: 15 residues. This chain's CDR3 is CASSKTGRSGNTIYF.